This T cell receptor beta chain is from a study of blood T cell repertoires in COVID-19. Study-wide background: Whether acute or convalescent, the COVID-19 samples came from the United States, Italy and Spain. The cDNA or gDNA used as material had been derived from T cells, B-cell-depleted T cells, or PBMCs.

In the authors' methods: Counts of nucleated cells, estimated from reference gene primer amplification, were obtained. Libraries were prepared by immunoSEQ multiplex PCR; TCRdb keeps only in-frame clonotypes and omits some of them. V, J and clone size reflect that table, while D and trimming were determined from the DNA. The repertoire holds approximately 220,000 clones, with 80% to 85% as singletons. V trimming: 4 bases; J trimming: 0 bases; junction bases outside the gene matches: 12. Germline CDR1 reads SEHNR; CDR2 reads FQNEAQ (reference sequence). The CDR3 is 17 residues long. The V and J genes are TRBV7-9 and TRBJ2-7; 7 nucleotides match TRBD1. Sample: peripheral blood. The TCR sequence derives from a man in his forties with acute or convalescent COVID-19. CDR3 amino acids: CASSSTSGQAPSYEQYF. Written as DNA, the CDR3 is TGTGCCAGCAGCTCTACTTCTGGACAGGCCCCCTCCTACGAGCAGTACTTC.